This T cell receptor (beta chain) was obtained from a study of shared clonotypes between healthy human individuals. The CDR3 length is 12 residues. The V gene lost 3 bases and the J gene lost 8 bases, with 8 bases spanning the gap. Germline CDR1 and CDR2: SEHNR and FQNEAQ (reference sequence). At a deep level, the assay was run. Generated by immunoSEQ multiplex PCR, the TCRdb table keeps only in-frame clones and is missing some. The repertoire holds approximately 500,000 clones, with 90% to 96% as singletons. The sample holds one count of this clone. Its antigen is currently unknown. General study findings and limits: What naive subsets generally showed was a larger estimated richness than memory subsets showed. Shared clonotypes across all four donors exceeded non-shared ones in generation probability.

The chain uses TRBV7-9 and TRBJ2-1, with a weak D call TRBD1 (5 bases). Input material: naive CD4+ T cells sorted from blood. Sample subset: CD45RA+ positively selected. The sequence derives from a woman under 40 in good health. This CDR3 reads CASSLDIDEQFF. As DNA, the CDR3 is TGTGCCAGCAGCTTGGACATCGATGAGCAGTTCTTC. Full variable domain (rest looked up from reference TRBV7-9 and TRBJ2-1): DTGVSQNPRHKITKRGQNVTFRCDPISEHNRLYWYRQTLGQGPEFLTYFQNEAQLEKSRLLSDRFSAERPKGSFSTLEIQRTEQGDSAMYLCASSLDIDEQFFGPGTRLTVL.